The 17 T cell receptor beta chains presented below share a single source sample, sequenced in a study of naive and memory T cell subsets. Ligated cDNA underwent four rounds of PCR with nested alpha and beta constant region primers and SP2. TCRdb fed the UMI-ligation and nested PCR reads into MiXCR, producing one record per CDR3 protein. The table lists tens of thousands of distinct CDR3 sequences, approximately 6.7% of them singletons. The treatment here: skin biopsy from PPD injection site in Mantoux-positive individual. A UMI-containing oligonucleotide was joined by 3' ligation to the TCR cDNA template. Sample: skin, taken from a tuberculin skin test site. The receptor set was obtained from an adult in good health.

This clonotype was found many times. The CDR3 spells CSVEDPQGQASYEQYF. CDR3 DNA: TGCAGCGTTGAAGATCCACAGGGACAGGCGTCCTACGAGCAGTACTTC. V is TRBV29-1 and J is TRBJ2-7; 8 bases are shared with TRBD1. Germline V CDR1 and CDR2: SQVTM, ANQGSEA. This CDR3 region has 16 residues. V lost 0 bases and J lost 1; bases outside the gene matches: 8.

This clonotype was recorded at least ten times. This chain links TRBV20-1 with TRBJ2-1, with TRBD1 matching 8 bases. The CDR3 spans 13 residues. Losses at the gene ends were 5 bases for V and 7 bases for J; bases not matched to a gene: 7. Germline CDR1 and CDR2: DFQATT and SNEGSKA (reference sequence). The DNA for the CDR3 is TGCAGTGCTGCGGACAGGGTCGGGAATGAGCAGTTCTTC. It codes for CSAADRVGNEQFF.

This clonotype was found many times. This chain joins TRBV2 and TRBJ2-3, with TRBD2 as a possible D gene (6 bases). V lost 8 bases, J lost 5 bases, and 20 bases lay in between. There are 15 residues in the CDR3. In germline, CDR1 is SNHLY, CDR2 FYNNEI. The CDR3 DNA reads as TGTGCCAGCCGTGGCGGGACTCGGATCGGAGATACGCAGTATTTT. Translation gives CASRGGTRIGDTQYF. The full variable domain, its missing parts supplied by reference TRBV2 and TRBJ2-3, is EPEVTQTPSHQVTQMGQEVILRCVPISNHLYFYWYRQILGQKVEFLVSFYNNEISEKSEIFDDQFSVERPDGSNFTLKIRSTKLEDSAMYFCASRGGTRIGDTQYFGPGTRLTVL.

This clonotype is classed as medium-sized. The rearrangement uses TRBV25-1 and TRBJ2-7; D not certain. V was trimmed by 3 bases and J by 3 bases, leaving 12 bases between them. This CDR3 is 14 amino acids long. Germline V CDR1 and CDR2: MGHDK, SYGVNS. CDR3 protein: CASSDMGKDYEQYF. The CDR3 DNA follows: TGTGCCAGCAGTGATATGGGCAAAGACTACGAGCAGTACTTC.

V and J are TRBV5-4 and TRBJ2-5; the match to TRBD2 covers 8 bases. This CDR3 has 13 residues. The germline V gene encodes CDR1 SGHNT and CDR2 YYREEE (reference sequence). With 8 bases clipped from V and 5 bases from J, the junction kept 8 bases outside the gene matches. In DNA form, the CDR3 reads TGTGCCAGTCAGCGGGGGACCGTTGAGACCCAGTACTTC. It yields the protein CASQRGTVETQYF.

By frequency in the sample, this clonotype is medium-sized. The chain recombines TRBV2 with TRBJ2-5; D ambiguous. There are 14 residues in the CDR3. Per the germline V gene, CDR1 is SNHLY and CDR2 is FYNNEI. V lost 2 bases to trimming and J lost 2 bases, with 9 bases between them. The CDR3 sequence is CASSESVVQETQYF. The DNA for the CDR3 is TGTGCCAGCAGTGAATCAGTAGTACAAGAGACCCAGTACTTC. The full variable domain, in which reference TRBV2 and TRBJ2-5 provide the parts outside the CDR3, is EPEVTQTPSHQVTQMGQEVILRCVPISNHLYFYWYRQILGQKVEFLVSFYNNEISEKSEIFDDQFSVERPDGSNFTLKIRSTKLEDSAMYFCASSESVVQETQYFGPGTRLLVL.

This clonotype is termed medium-sized (0.01 to 0.1%). The chain has TRBV27 and TRBJ1-2; 8 bases fit TRBD1. This CDR3 is built from 15 residues. V was clipped by 2 bases and J by 6 bases; unmatched bases: 8. CDR1 MNHEY and CDR2 SMNVEV come from the germline V gene (reference sequence). The CDR3 is CASSLVSGGSNGYTF. As DNA, the CDR3 is TGTGCCAGCAGTTTAGTGTCAGGGGGCAGCAATGGCTACACCTTC.

This clonotype was counted between two and nine times. J is TRBJ1-3 and V is TRBV20-1; TRBD1 might be the D (6 bases). This CDR3 region has 13 residues. V was clipped by 5 bases and J by 2 bases, with 10 bases between them. From germline, CDR1 is DFQATT and CDR2 SNEGSKA (reference sequence). The CDR3 DNA follows: TGCAGTGCTCAGGGGAAAACTGGAAACACCATATATTTT. Protein sequence: CSAQGKTGNTIYF.

CDR3 DNA: TGTGCCAGCTCACCACGGCAGGAATATAATTCACCCCTCCACTTT. Its protein product is CASSPRQEYNSPLHF. The V and J genes are TRBV18 and TRBJ1-6; D not certain. V shed 1 base and J shed 4 bases, with 8 bases lying between them. The CDR3 has 15 amino acids. Germline V gene sequence: CDR1 KGHSH, CDR2 LQKENI.

This clonotype was recorded many times. The V and J genes are TRBV3-1 and TRBJ2-3; 11 bases align to TRBD2. The CDR3 covers 15 residues. Germline lookup yields CDR1 LGHDT and CDR2 YNNKEL (reference sequence). V shed 6 bases, J shed 4 bases, and the junction held 6 bases outside the gene matches. The CDR3 bases are TGTGCCAGCAGATACGGACTAGCGGGCGCAGATACGCAGTATTTT. Translation gives CASRYGLAGADTQYF.

At least ten counts were recorded for this clonotype. The chain has TRBV20-1 and TRBJ2-3; the match to TRBD2 covers 15 bases. Per the germline V gene, CDR1 is DFQATT and CDR2 is SNEGSKA (reference sequence). The CDR3 contains 18 residues. J lost 2 bases, V lost 1 base, and 7 bases had no gene match. The chain's CDR3 is CSARGGGLAGGPTDTQYF. For the CDR3, the DNA is TGCAGTGCTAGAGGAGGGGGACTAGCGGGGGGCCCCACAGATACGCAGTATTTT.

This clonotype occurred many times. The chain recombines TRBV3-1 with TRBJ1-1; D gene uncertain. In germline, CDR1 is LGHDT, CDR2 YNNKEL (reference sequence). The length of the CDR3 is 13 residues. V lost 6 bases to trimming and J lost 4 bases, with 12 bases between them. CDR3 DNA: TGTGCCAGCAGTATAGCTGGTGGCACTGAAGCTTTCTTT. This translates into CASSIAGGTEAFF.

This clonotype was seen a handful of times. The junction departs from the called germline gene at one end, perhaps through a read error. V is TRBV25-1 and J is TRBJ1-2; TRBD1 aligns across 9 bases. Germline-derived CDR1 and CDR2 are MGHDK and SYGVNS. The CDR3 contains 14 residues. The CDR3 is CASTRQGDQNGDTF. CDR3 bases: TGTGCCAGCACGAGACAGGGGGATCAGAATGGCGACACCTTC.

This clonotype was seen many times. The rearrangement joins TRBV19 to TRBJ2-1; TRBD2 matches 7 bases. The V gene end was trimmed by 5 bases and the J gene end by 8 bases; junction bases not matched to a gene: 12. Germline V gene data show CDR1 as LNHDA and CDR2 as SQIVND (reference sequence). CDR3 length: 15 residues. CDR3 sequence: CASSALRDYYDEQFF. CDR3 DNA sequence: TGTGCCAGTAGTGCCCTCCGGGACTATTACGATGAGCAGTTCTTC.

This clonotype occurred many times. The chain links TRBV7-9 to TRBJ1-1, with D maybe TRBD1 (5 bases). Deletions cut 1 base from V and 4 bases from J, with 13 bases between. The CDR3 totals 15 residues. Per germline, CDR1 SEHNR and CDR2 FQNEAQ (reference sequence). The CDR3 DNA reads as TGTGCCAGCAGCTTAGAGCAGGGACCATCCACTGAAGCTTTCTTT. Translation: CASSLEQGPSTEAFF.

V gene TRBV6-5 combines with J gene TRBJ2-5; TRBD2 is a possible D gene (7 bases). CDR1 and CDR2 (germline): MNHEY, SVGAGI. The CDR3 contains 15 residues. V was clipped by 5 bases and J by 6 bases, with 19 bases between them. The CDR3: CASSKLGGLLQTQYF. CDR3 coding DNA: TGTGCCAGCAGTAAGCTGGGGGGGCTCTTGCAGACCCAGTACTTC.

This clonotype was picked up a small number of times. The chain joins TRBV4-1 to TRBJ2-1; D is uncertain. Germline CDR1 is MGHRA and CDR2 is YSYEKL. The length of the CDR3 is 16 residues. Trimming shortened V by 2 bases and J by 6 bases, and 17 bases separated the two germline ends. CDR3 sequence (DNA): TGCGCCAGCAGCCAAAAGGAAACCCCTGTGGGCAATGAGCAGTTCTTC. The encoded protein is CASSQKETPVGNEQFF.